The 23 T cell receptor beta chains in this list originate from one sample, sequenced in a study of cytomegalovirus exposure and HLA in healthy donors. PCR amplification relied on 60 Vbeta primers (plus 13 Jbeta primers). Assay used: immunoSEQ multiplex PCR; TCRdb lists only in-frame clones, some missing. This table has around 110,000 clones, about 59% appearing once. Sample: PBMCs. These receptors came from a woman aged 40 to 55 in good health and CMV-seropositive.

The chain joins TRBV6-1 to TRBJ1-5; no clear D. The CDR3 is 13 residues long. V was shortened by 0 bases and J by 10 bases, with 10 bases between the two germline ends. CDR1 is MNHNS and CDR2 is SASEGT in the germline V gene. This CDR3 is CASSEARSGPQHF. CDR3 DNA sequence: TGTGCCAGCAGTGAAGCTCGGTCTGGTCCCCAGCATTTT.

The genes are TRBV6-5 and TRBJ2-5, with D tentatively TRBD2 (6 bases). The CDR3 is made up of 15 amino acids. CDR1 is MNHEY and CDR2 is SVGAGI in the germline V gene. Trimming left V 0 bases short and J 5 bases short, with 13 bases between. The CDR3 bases are TGTGCCAGCAGTTACTCGGGCGGGGTCCCGGAGACCCAGTACTTC. Its translation: CASSYSGGVPETQYF.

V is TRBV4-2 and J is TRBJ2-1, with D tentatively TRBD2 (5 bases). V was clipped by 3 bases and J by 4 bases, with 16 bases between them. The CDR3 is made up of 16 amino acids. Per the germline V gene, CDR1 is LGHNA and CDR2 is YNFKEQ. CDR3 protein: CASSQNPGEGYNEQFF. Here the CDR3 DNA reads TGTGCCAGCAGCCAGAATCCAGGCGAGGGATACAATGAGCAGTTCTTC.

The rearrangement joins TRBV28 to TRBJ1-2; maybe TRBD1 (5 bases). Trimming pared 2 bases from V and 5 bases from J, leaving 9 bases between. The CDR3 is 13 residues long. Germline V lookup: CDR1 MDHEN, CDR2 SYDVKM. The CDR3 DNA follows: TGTGCCAGCAGTTTAATCAGGGCTTATGGCTACACCTTC. This translates into CASSLIRAYGYTF.

The V gene is TRBV6-6, the J gene TRBJ2-1; unclear D gene. The CDR3 loop spans 15 amino acids. Germline V gives CDR1 MNHNY, CDR2 SVGAGI (reference sequence). The ends were cut back, 1 base at V and 5 bases at J, with 12 bases in the middle. CDR3 region: CASSYFGLGNNEQFF. The CDR3 nucleotides are TGTGCCAGCAGTTACTTTGGGTTGGGCAACAATGAGCAGTTCTTC.

The chain has TRBV9 and TRBJ1-1; D is unclear. V was pared by 3 bases and J by 9 bases, with 18 bases between. The CDR3 length is 14 residues. Germline-derived CDR1 and CDR2 are SGDLS and YYNGEE. CDR3 protein: CASSGGRERGQAFF. The CDR3 nucleotides are TGTGCCAGCAGCGGAGGGAGGGAACGAGGGCAAGCTTTCTTT.

This sequence joins TRBV4-2 and TRBJ2-7, with 7 bases lining up with TRBD1. This CDR3 region has 14 residues. Trimming at V came to 1 base and at J to 1 base, leaving 1 base not matched to a gene. Germline V gene lookup returns CDR1 LGHNA and CDR2 YNFKEQ. The CDR3, as DNA: TGTGCCAGCAGCCAAGGGGACAGATCCTACGAGCAGTACTTC. It encodes CASSQGDRSYEQYF.

The chain is built from TRBV10-3 and TRBJ1-5, with 7 bases aligning to TRBD1. Germline values: CDR1 ENHRY, CDR2 SYGVKD. Unmatched junction bases numbered 5, after V lost 3 bases and J lost 3 bases. This CDR3 region has 15 residues. CDR3: CAISEPGTANQPQHF. The DNA for the CDR3 is TGTGCCATCAGTGAACCCGGGACAGCCAATCAGCCCCAGCATTTT.

V is TRBV27 and J is TRBJ1-1; weak D call: TRBD1 (5 bases). This CDR3 region has 14 residues. Per the germline V gene, CDR1 is MNHEY and CDR2 is SMNVEV (reference sequence). V was cut by 6 bases and J by 4 bases, with 15 bases left in between. The CDR3 spells CASRYSGGATEAFF. The CDR3 DNA sequence: TGTGCCAGCAGGTACAGCGGCGGGGCCACTGAAGCTTTCTTT.

The sample holds a few counts of this clone. V and J are TRBV7-3 and TRBJ1-1; TRBD1 matches at 7 bases. The germline V gene encodes CDR1 SGHTA and CDR2 FQGTGA. The junction had 4 bases not matched to a gene; V was cut back by 5 bases and J by 1 base. CDR3 length: 14 residues. Here the CDR3 reads CASSPDRENTEAFF. The CDR3 nucleotides are TGTGCCAGCAGCCCCGACAGGGAGAACACTGAAGCTTTCTTT.

The genes are TRBV15 and TRBJ1-1; a weak D match, TRBD1 (6 bases). The CDR3 spans 14 residues. V was pared by 3 bases and J by 2 bases, with 10 bases between. Germline loops: CDR1 LNHNV, CDR2 YYDKDF (reference sequence). This CDR3 reads CATSRIRGNTEAFF. The CDR3, as DNA: TGTGCCACCAGCAGGATCAGGGGTAACACTGAAGCTTTCTTT.

This chain links TRBV6-5 with TRBJ1-5, with D possibly being TRBD1 (5 bases). V was cut by 6 bases and J by 7 bases, with 19 bases left in between. The CDR3 sequence is 15 residues long. CDR1 is MNHEY and CDR2 is SVGAGI in the germline V gene. The CDR3 DNA is TGTGCCAGCAGCCTAACGGGGGGAGGGCGCCAGCCCCAGCATTTT. Amino acids: CASSLTGGGRQPQHF.

This chain links TRBV6-5 with TRBJ1-5; TRBD1 matches at 8 bases. CDR3 size: 14 residues. CDR1 and CDR2 (germline): MNHEY, SVGAGI. V lost 6 bases to trimming and J lost 7 bases; unmatched junction nucleotides: 8. The CDR3 region is CASRLQGDGQPQHF. The CDR3, as DNA: TGTGCCAGCAGACTACAGGGGGATGGGCAGCCCCAGCATTTT.

The table lists this clone with a count of one. This rearrangement joins TRBV7-2 to TRBJ2-1, with TRBD1 as a possible D gene (6 bases). V was clipped by 5 bases and J by 5 bases, with 16 bases between them. Germline V lookup: CDR1 SGHTA, CDR2 FQGNSA. The CDR3 spans 15 residues. CDR3 protein: CASSPRRTADNEQFF. The CDR3 region has the DNA TGTGCCAGCAGCCCTAGACGGACAGCCGACAATGAGCAGTTCTTC.

The chain employs TRBV7-9 and TRBJ1-1, with 7 bases that match TRBD1. This CDR3 is 14 amino acids long. After removal of 5 bases from V and 4 bases from J, the junction contained 7 bases not matched to a gene. Germline CDR1 is SEHNR and CDR2 is FQNEAQ (reference sequence). This CDR3 is CASSPGGVFTEAFF. The CDR3 DNA reads TGTGCCAGCAGCCCAGGGGGAGTATTCACTGAAGCTTTCTTT.

The chain links TRBV19 to TRBJ2-1; D is unclear. V was shortened by 1 base and J by 7 bases, with 8 bases between the two germline ends. This CDR3 is built from 13 residues. Germline loops: CDR1 LNHDA, CDR2 SQIVND (reference sequence). CDR3 sequence (DNA): TGTGCCAGTAGTATAGTGGAGCAAAATGAGCAGTTCTTC. This translates into CASSIVEQNEQFF.

The chain links TRBV7-2 to TRBJ1-3, with TRBD1 as a possible D gene (6 bases). The CDR3 contains 15 residues. CDR1 and CDR2 from the germline V gene are SGHTA and FQGNSA. With 8 bases removed from V and 4 bases from J, the gap between germline ends came to 18 bases. The chain's CDR3 is CASATATGQGNTIYF. In nucleotides, the CDR3 is TGTGCCAGCGCGACAGCTACCGGACAGGGAAACACCATATATTTT.

This sequence joins TRBV6-5 and TRBJ2-2, with D maybe TRBD1 (6 bases). The CDR3 runs 13 residues. With 2 bases removed from V and 9 bases from J, the gap between germline ends came to 10 bases. Germline V gene data show CDR1 as MNHEY and CDR2 as SVGAGI. CDR3 DNA sequence: TGTGCCAGCAGTTACCTACAGGGATGGGAGCTGTTTTTT. Its translation is CASSYLQGWELFF.

The chain recombines TRBV7-6 with TRBJ2-1; 8 nucleotides align to TRBD2. The CDR3 contains 18 residues. Germline-derived CDR1 and CDR2 are SGHVS and FNYEAQ. V dropped 4 bases and J dropped 7; count of bases not matched to a gene: 18. The CDR3 bases are TGTGCCAGCAGCTCTTTTACAGCGGGAGTTTATCGAAGGAATGAGCAGTTCTTC. Protein sequence: CASSSFTAGVYRRNEQFF.

The CDR3 DNA reads as TGTGCCAGCTCACCGATGGAGGGAGCCCCTACCCTACAAGAGACCCAGTACTTC. It codes for CASSPMEGAPTLQETQYF. This sequence joins TRBV18 and TRBJ2-5, with a weak D call TRBD2 (6 bases). V was shortened by 3 bases and J by 2 bases, with 22 bases between the two germline ends. Germline V gene data show CDR1 as KGHSH and CDR2 as LQKENI. The CDR3 covers 18 residues.

This chain uses TRBV29-1 with TRBJ2-5, with D unclear. The CDR3 is 13 residues long. V was shortened by 0 bases and J by 1 base, with 6 bases between the two germline ends. Per the germline V gene, CDR1 is SQVTM and CDR2 is ANQGSEA. This CDR3 reads CSVEDYSQETQYF. In nucleotides, the CDR3 is TGCAGCGTTGAAGATTACAGCCAAGAGACCCAGTACTTC.

This clone was seen a handful of times. The rearrangement links TRBV5-1 to TRBJ1-4; D is unclear. V was cut by 0 bases and J by 7 bases, with 10 bases left in between. CDR1 and CDR2 (germline): SGHRS, YFSETQ. This CDR3 comprises 14 residues. The CDR3 here is CASSLAGVGEKLFF. For the CDR3, the DNA is TGCGCCAGCAGCTTGGCCGGGGTTGGTGAAAAACTGTTTTTT.

This clone came up a few times. The V and J genes are TRBV4-1 and TRBJ1-4; D remains ambiguous. The germline CDR1 and CDR2 sequences are MGHRA and YSYEKL. V was trimmed by 2 bases and J by 0 bases, leaving 13 bases between them. The length of the CDR3 is 17 residues. CDR3 in DNA: TGCGCCAGCAGCCAATTTGTGGAGCGGACAACTAATGAAAAACTGTTTTTT. It yields the protein CASSQFVERTTNEKLFF.